These 31 T cell receptor beta chains were all obtained from the same sample, sequenced in a study of T cell responses to AZD1222 COVID-19 vaccine. The assay was immunoSEQ multiplex PCR, and TCRdb's table has in-frame clones only and misses some. In the table there are approximately 180,000 clones, 70% to 90% of which are singletons. Sequenced material: peripheral blood, taken 28 days after the second dose of the MenACWY control vaccine. The receptors were sampled from an adult who received the MenACWY meningococcal vaccine as a control.

This rearrangement joins TRBV7-2 to TRBJ2-7; 12 bases fit TRBD1. The CDR3 is made up of 17 amino acids. Per the germline V gene, CDR1 is SGHTA and CDR2 is FQGNSA. Germline trimming cut 4 bases from V and 4 bases from J; bases unmatched to any gene: 11. CDR3: CASSSPPRDRGQYEQYF. For the CDR3, the DNA is TGTGCCAGCAGCTCTCCACCCCGGGACAGGGGGCAGTACGAGCAGTACTTC.

The chain uses TRBV19 and TRBJ1-4; 9 nucleotides align to TRBD1. The CDR3 is made up of 15 amino acids. With 7 bases clipped from V and 3 bases from J, the junction kept 6 bases outside the gene matches. Germline V gene data show CDR1 as LNHDA and CDR2 as SQIVND (reference sequence). Here the CDR3 reads CASKDRGRSNEKLFF. CDR3 DNA sequence: TGTGCCAGTAAGGACAGGGGCCGATCTAATGAAAAACTGTTTTTT.

This chain joins TRBV28 and TRBJ1-5; D is ambiguous. With 1 base removed from V and 6 bases from J, the gap between germline ends came to 16 bases. The CDR3 loop spans 16 amino acids. Germline V CDR1 and CDR2: MDHEN, SYDVKM. The CDR3 DNA is TGTGCCAGCAGTTTATCCTATGGGATGCGCAGTCAGCCCCAGCATTTT. Translating gives CASSLSYGMRSQPQHF.

This CDR3 is CASSFPAGGNQPQHF. CDR3 DNA sequence: TGTGCCAGCAGTTTCCCGGCAGGGGGAAATCAGCCCCAGCATTTT. The chain is built from TRBV28 and TRBJ1-5, with 7 positions matching TRBD1. V lost 3 bases, J lost 4 bases, and 6 bases stayed unmatched. The length of the CDR3 is 15 residues. The germline CDR1 and CDR2 sequences are MDHEN and SYDVKM.

DNA for the CDR3: TGCGCCAGTGGCCAGGGCGTAAATAATGAAAAACTGTTTTTT. Translation: CASGQGVNNEKLFF. This chain uses TRBV4-3 with TRBJ1-4, with D possibly TRBD1 on 5 matching bases. CDR3 length: 14 amino acids. V was pared by 9 bases and J by 4 bases, with 15 bases between. Germline CDR1 reads LGHNA; CDR2 reads YSLEER.

This clone has more than one count but fewer than ten. The chain has TRBV5-1 and TRBJ2-7, with D maybe TRBD1 (5 bases). Germline V lookup: CDR1 SGHRS, CDR2 YFSETQ. The CDR3 runs 14 residues. The germline V and J ends were trimmed by 2 bases and 3 bases, with 12 bases remaining between them. The CDR3 here is CASSFQGRDYEQYF. CDR3 sequence (DNA): TGCGCCAGCAGCTTTCAGGGCCGCGACTACGAGCAGTACTTC.

This chain connects TRBV28 to TRBJ1-2; 7 positions agree with TRBD1. The CDR3 is made up of 14 amino acids. V was pared by 5 bases and J by 3 bases, with 6 bases of the junction left unmatched. The V gene's germline CDR1 is MDHEN and CDR2 SYDVKM. Here the CDR3 reads CASSPPGQYYGYTF. The CDR3 nucleotides read TGTGCCAGCAGTCCTCCGGGACAGTACTATGGCTACACCTTC.

The chain employs TRBV5-1 and TRBJ2-5; the D call may be TRBD1 or TRBD2 (6 bases each). CDR1 and CDR2 (germline): SGHRS, YFSETQ. The CDR3 covers 14 residues. The V and J ends lost 6 bases and 3 bases respectively, with 15 bases between them. The CDR3 protein is CASMWGAGEETQYF. In DNA, the CDR3 is TGCGCCAGCATGTGGGGGGCAGGGGAAGAGACCCAGTACTTC.

The rearrangement uses TRBV28 and TRBJ2-3; D is ambiguous. The germline V gene encodes CDR1 MDHEN and CDR2 SYDVKM. This CDR3 region has 15 residues. Trimming pared 2 bases from V and 0 bases from J, leaving 9 bases between. CDR3 nucleotide sequence: TGTGCCAGCAGTTTACAGACTGATAGCACAGATACGCAGTATTTT. Its protein is CASSLQTDSTDTQYF.

The rearrangement joins TRBV6-5 to TRBJ2-1; TRBD2 agrees at 11 bases. Trimming at V came to 6 bases and at J to 8 bases, leaving 9 bases not matched to a gene. Germline assignment: CDR1 MNHEY and CDR2 SVGAGI. The CDR3 sequence is 15 residues long. CDR3 sequence reads: CASRSTSGRIDEQFF. The CDR3 region has the DNA TGTGCCAGCAGGTCAACTAGCGGGAGAATCGATGAGCAGTTCTTC.

V and J are TRBV19 and TRBJ1-1; D might be TRBD1 (6 bases). Trimming left V 7 bases short and J 5 bases short, with 20 bases between. CDR1 LNHDA and CDR2 SQIVND come from the germline V gene (reference sequence). CDR3 length: 15 residues. The CDR3 loop is CASTERGRGDTEAFF. The CDR3 nucleotides are TGTGCCAGTACCGAAAGGGGCAGGGGAGATACTGAAGCTTTCTTT.

The chain uses TRBV24-1 and TRBJ2-7; possibly TRBD1 or TRBD2 for D (5 bases each). The length of the CDR3 is 15 residues. V lost 6 bases to trimming and J lost 7 bases, with 21 bases between them. Germline lookup yields CDR1 KGHDR and CDR2 SFDVKD. CDR3 sequence (DNA): TGTGCCACCAGTAACCCCGGGGCGCTCTCGGGTGAGCAGTACTTC. This translates into CATSNPGALSGEQYF.

Here the CDR3 reads CSVDQPTDTQYF. In nucleotides, the CDR3 is TGCAGCGTTGACCAACCCACAGATACGCAGTATTTT. The chain employs TRBV29-1 and TRBJ2-3, with D unresolved. Trimming cost V 3 bases and J 2 bases, with 6 bases left between them. Germline assignment: CDR1 SQVTM and CDR2 ANQGSEA. The CDR3 sequence is 12 residues long.

The DNA of the CDR3 is TGTGCCAGTAGTACACCACTAGCGGGAGGGAAGGATACGCAGTATTTT. Its protein is CASSTPLAGGKDTQYF. The chain employs TRBV19 and TRBJ2-3, with TRBD2 identical over 13 bases. V was clipped by 4 bases and J by 6 bases; unmatched bases: 7. The V gene's germline CDR1 is LNHDA and CDR2 SQIVND (reference sequence). This CDR3 spans 16 amino acids.

This clone has just one count. The chain combines TRBV6-6 with TRBJ2-7, with D perhaps matching TRBD2 (6 bases). Germline CDR1 is MNHNY and CDR2 is SVGAGI (reference sequence). The length of the CDR3 is 16 residues. The ends were cut back, 2 bases at V and 3 bases at J, with 17 bases in the middle. The CDR3 sequence is CASSYPPAGNYYEQYF. In DNA form, the CDR3 reads TGTGCCAGCAGTTACCCTCCGGCGGGGAACTACTACGAGCAGTACTTC.

The chain is built from TRBV19 and TRBJ2-2; no reliable D call. CDR3 length: 15 residues. The germline V gene encodes CDR1 LNHDA and CDR2 SQIVND (reference sequence). V was pared by 5 bases and J by 0 bases, with 10 bases between. The CDR3 nucleotides read TGTGCCAGTAGTGGGTCAGGAGCGAACACCGGGGAGCTGTTTTTT. This gives the protein CASSGSGANTGELFF.

The chain is built from TRBV29-1 and TRBJ2-1; possibly TRBD2 for D (6 bases). The germline V gene encodes CDR1 SQVTM and CDR2 ANQGSEA. This CDR3 region has 15 residues. The ends were cut back, 6 bases at V and 1 base at J, with 16 bases in the middle. Here the CDR3 reads CSVHRAGGSYNEQFF. The DNA of the CDR3 is TGCAGCGTCCACCGAGCGGGCGGTTCCTACAATGAGCAGTTCTTC.

The chain has TRBV5-3 and TRBJ2-7; TRBD2 might be the D (6 bases). Being an ORF, TRBV5-3 has a function that is uncertain. V gave up 4 bases and J gave up 1 base, with 12 bases separating them. The CDR3 covers 14 residues. The CDR3 region is CARSGRLASYEQYF. CDR3 in DNA: TGTGCCAGAAGCGGGCGGCTAGCGTCCTACGAGCAGTACTTC.

V is TRBV11-2 and J is TRBJ1-2; TRBD1 matches 8 bases. J lost 2 bases, V lost 4 bases, and 12 bases had no gene match. The CDR3 is made up of 17 amino acids. Germline CDR1 reads SGHAT; CDR2 reads FQNNGV. The CDR3 region has the DNA TGTGCCAGCAGCTCCTTGGGACAGGCCCCTCGGAACTATGGCTACACCTTC. This codes for CASSSLGQAPRNYGYTF. Based on the CDR3 plus reference TRBV11-2 and TRBJ1-2, the full variable domain is EAGVAQSPRYKIIEKRQSVAFWCNPISGHATLYWYQQILGQGPKLLIQFQNNGVVDDSQLPKDRFSAERLKGVDSTLKIQPAKLEDSAVYLCASSSLGQAPRNYGYTFGSGTRLTVV.

J is TRBJ1-2 and V is TRBV6-6, with 7 bases that match TRBD1. The germline V gene has CDR1 MNHNY and CDR2 SVGAGI (reference sequence). The CDR3 extends over 14 amino acids. With 6 bases clipped from V and 2 bases from J, the junction kept 6 bases outside the gene matches. The CDR3 spells CASRPSTGNYGYTF. CDR3 coding DNA: TGTGCCAGCAGACCCTCGACAGGGAACTATGGCTACACCTTC.

This chain uses TRBV7-9 with TRBJ1-6; a weak D match, TRBD1 (5 bases). Between the trimmed V and J ends, which lost 1 base and 6 bases, there was a span of 10 bases. CDR3 length: 15 amino acids. Germline CDR1 and CDR2: SEHNR and FQNEAQ (reference sequence). The DNA of the CDR3 is TGTGCCAGCAGCTTAGAGGGGACGGCTAATTCACCCCTCCACTTT. This translates into CASSLEGTANSPLHF.

J is TRBJ2-3 and V is TRBV14; no reliable D call. The germline gives CDR1 SGHDN, CDR2 FVKESK. Trimming stripped 0 bases from V and 0 bases from J, with 10 bases between. This CDR3 region has 16 residues. The CDR3 is CASSQDRGSSTDTQYF. CDR3 nucleotide sequence: TGTGCCAGCAGCCAAGATCGCGGATCTAGCACAGATACGCAGTATTTT.

The rearrangement uses TRBV7-3 and TRBJ2-3, with D unclear. Trimming left V 0 bases short and J 2 bases short, with 9 bases between. This CDR3 comprises 15 residues. CDR1 and CDR2 (germline): SGHTA, FQGTGA. As DNA, the CDR3 is TGTGCCAGCAGCTTAACGGGCGGCCACACAGATACGCAGTATTTT. The encoded protein is CASSLTGGHTDTQYF.

The gene calls are TRBV7-2 and TRBJ1-2, with D hard to call. The length of the CDR3 is 14 residues. Trimming stripped 4 bases from V and 8 bases from J, with 17 bases between. The germline gives CDR1 SGHTA, CDR2 FQGNSA. Here the CDR3 reads CASSSDRGLVGYTF. The CDR3 DNA reads as TGTGCCAGCAGCTCCGACCGAGGGTTAGTAGGCTACACCTTC.

The V and J genes are TRBV18 and TRBJ2-5; D may be TRBD2 (6 bases). V was pared by 3 bases and J by 4 bases, with 12 bases between. There are 14 residues in the CDR3. Germline V CDR1 and CDR2: KGHSH, LQKENI. Written as DNA, the CDR3 is TGTGCCAGCTCACCCGGACCGGAGGGAGAGACCCAGTACTTC. Its protein is CASSPGPEGETQYF.

The rearrangement links TRBV9 to TRBJ1-6; D might be TRBD1 (6 bases). V lost 0 bases and J 10 bases, leaving 14 bases between the germline ends. This CDR3 comprises 15 residues. The germline gives CDR1 SGDLS, CDR2 YYNGEE. The CDR3 loop is CASSVAAGVLSPLHF. The CDR3 coding sequence is TGTGCCAGCAGCGTAGCTGCAGGGGTCCTGTCACCCCTCCACTTT. Drawing the rest from reference TRBV9 and TRBJ1-6, the complete variable domain is DSGVTQTPKHLITATGQRVTLRCSPRSGDLSVYWYQQSLDQGLQFLIQYYNGEERAKGNILERFSAQQFPDLHSELNLSSLELGDSALYFCASSVAAGVLSPLHFGNGTRLTVT.

The genes are TRBV11-2 and TRBJ1-2, with 7 nucleotides matching TRBD1. CDR3 length: 15 residues. V lost 5 bases, J lost 7 bases, and 13 bases stayed unmatched. The germline V gene encodes CDR1 SGHAT and CDR2 FQNNGV. CDR3 nucleotides: TGTGCCAGCAGCACCCGACAGGGCGTCGACTCTGGCTACACCTTC. Its translation is CASSTRQGVDSGYTF. The whole variable domain, filled in from reference TRBV11-2 and TRBJ1-2, reads EAGVAQSPRYKIIEKRQSVAFWCNPISGHATLYWYQQILGQGPKLLIQFQNNGVVDDSQLPKDRFSAERLKGVDSTLKIQPAKLEDSAVYLCASSTRQGVDSGYTFGSGTRLTVV.

The genes are TRBV2 and TRBJ2-7; 8 nucleotides match TRBD2. CDR1 and CDR2 (germline): SNHLY, FYNNEI. The CDR3 contains 13 residues. Unmatched junction bases numbered 6, after V lost 7 bases and J lost 4 bases. The chain's CDR3 is CASMEREWYEQYF. The CDR3 DNA sequence: TGTGCCAGCATGGAGCGGGAGTGGTACGAGCAGTACTTC.

The chain employs TRBV6-2 or TRBV6-3 and TRBJ2-1; perhaps TRBD2 as D (5 bases). Germline loops: CDR1 MNHEY, CDR2 SVGEGT. Trimming removed 4 bases at V and 4 bases at J, with 14 bases between. This CDR3 spans 15 amino acids. For the CDR3, the DNA is TGTGCCAGCAGTTCAACTCTTCCGGGATACAATGAGCAGTTCTTC. The encoded protein is CASSSTLPGYNEQFF.

The V call is TRBV14, the J call TRBJ2-7; 11 bases align to TRBD2. CDR1 and CDR2 (germline): SGHDN, FVKESK. The CDR3 has 15 residues. V was clipped by 3 bases and J by 6 bases; unmatched bases: 7. CDR3 in amino acids: CASSQGTSGGGEQYF. In DNA, the CDR3 is TGTGCCAGCAGCCAGGGGACTAGCGGCGGGGGCGAGCAGTACTTC.

The rearrangement joins TRBV7-2 to TRBJ1-4, with 8 bases aligning to TRBD1. CDR1 SGHTA and CDR2 FQGNSA come from the germline V gene. This CDR3 is 15 amino acids long. J was trimmed by 5 bases and V by 2 bases; bases with no gene match: 4. Here the CDR3 reads CASSLWTGQNEKLFF. The CDR3 DNA reads as TGTGCCAGCAGCTTATGGACAGGGCAAAATGAAAAACTGTTTTTT.